This paragraph covers one T cell receptor (beta chain) sequence. What it binds is not known. The data derive from a study of radiation and T cells in renal cell carcinoma. Whole-study findings and limits: Baseline intratumoral clonotype presence is unknown without pretreatment biopsies.

Noted time point: blood 4 weeks post-SBRT, at nephrectomy. This sample's treatment: 15 Gy SBRT to primary tumor, nephrectomy 4 weeks later. Nephrectomy followed 15 Gy stereotactic body radiation by 4 weeks. Radiation-treated patients gave blood at baseline, week 2 and week 4. The tumor was a clear cell renal cell carcinoma. Clones were sequenced by immunoSEQ multiplex PCR, and TCRdb holds only the in-frame ones, with some missing. The sample has 150,000 to 200,000 clones, about 88% seen once. Trimming took off 2 bases at V and 0 bases at J, with 11 bases between the two ends. The CDR3 sequence is 15 residues long. The germline V gene encodes CDR1 SGHTA and CDR2 FQGNSA.

The source is a woman in her forties or fifties with renal cell carcinoma. The chain joins TRBV7-2 to TRBJ2-7, with D hard to call. This specimen consisted of blood, obtained from a patient whose treatment included radiotherapy and nephrectomy. For the CDR3, the DNA is TGTGCCAGCAGCTTAAGGGAAGGGCCCTCCTACGAGCAGTACTTC. Protein: CASSLREGPSYEQYF.